This T cell receptor beta chain was documented in a study of blood T cell repertoires in COVID-19. Across the whole study: Sample material is recorded as cDNA or gDNA derived from T cells, B-cell-depleted T cells, or PBMCs.

All enrollees were about 18 to 95 years old and from approximately 24 US areas. Each participant's cohort was designated according to participant-reported clinical history. Sequenced by immunoSEQ multiplex PCR; TCRdb stores in-frame clones only, minus some. The sample holds around 140,000 clones, almost 85% seen once. Looked up from germline, CDR1 is GTSNPN and CDR2 is SVGIG (reference sequence). Trimming shortened V by 2 bases and J by 6 bases, and 8 bases separated the two germline ends. The CDR3 contains 11 residues. Sequenced input: PBMCs or T cells enriched from blood (not recorded which). The chain uses TRBV30 and TRBJ2-7, with D unclear. The TCR comes from a woman aged 45-65 years with acute COVID-19. The CDR3 is CAWSTFGEQYF. For the CDR3, the DNA is TGTGCCTGGAGTACGTTCGGCGAGCAGTACTTC. The full variable domain, in which reference TRBV30 and TRBJ2-7 provide the parts outside the CDR3, is SQTIHQWPATLVQPVGSPLSLECTVEGTSNPNLYWYRQAAGRGLQLLFYSVGIGQISSEVPQNLSASRPQDRQFILSSKKLLLSDSGFYLCAWSTFGEQYFGPGTRLTVT.